A selection of T cell receptor beta chains follows, all from one sample in a study of radiation and T cells in renal cell carcinoma. Clones were sequenced by immunoSEQ multiplex PCR, and TCRdb holds only the in-frame ones, with some missing. The sample shows around 180,000 clones, about 87% of them seen only once. The sequencing used blood, collected from a patient whose treatment included radiotherapy and nephrectomy. The receptors come from a woman aged 50 to 60 with renal cell carcinoma. Each CDR3 is given with its conserved first and last residue. Each record gives: CDR3 DNA, CDR3 protein, J gene, clone size, V gene, D gene. D genes are given only for firm matches. A row's size may be missing; if present it is once, few, many or a size class.

cdr3_nt: TGTGCCAGCTCACTACTAGACAGGGCGAACACTGAAGCTTTCTTT
cdr3_aa: CASSLLDRANTEAFF
j_call: TRBJ1-1
clone_size: once
v_call: TRBV18
d_call: TRBD1

cdr3_nt: TGCAGCGTTGCGGGGAGGGTGAACACTGAAGCTTTCTTT
cdr3_aa: CSVAGRVNTEAFF
j_call: TRBJ1-1
clone_size: few
v_call: TRBV29-1
d_call: -

cdr3_nt: TGTGCCAGCAGTTTAATGGTTGAGGGTTCCTACGAGCAGTACTTC
cdr3_aa: CASSLMVEGSYEQYF
j_call: TRBJ2-7
clone_size: -
v_call: TRBV28
d_call: -

cdr3_nt: TGCAGCGTTGTGGTTCCCCAGGGGTTCACCGGGGAGCTGTTTTTT
cdr3_aa: CSVVVPQGFTGELFF
j_call: TRBJ2-2
clone_size: -
v_call: TRBV29-1
d_call: -

cdr3_nt: TGTGCCAGCAGTGACTCTCCGGGACTCCCGGCCGGCTACACCTTC
cdr3_aa: CASSDSPGLPAGYTF
j_call: TRBJ1-2
clone_size: -
v_call: TRBV2
d_call: -

cdr3_nt: TGTGCCAGCAGCTCGGGGGGAAACACCATATATTTT
cdr3_aa: CASSSGGNTIYF
j_call: TRBJ1-3
clone_size: -
v_call: TRBV13
d_call: -

cdr3_nt: TGCGCCAGCAGTGAGTCTAGCGGGGGGCCCCAAGAGACCCAGTACTTC
cdr3_aa: CASSESSGGPQETQYF
j_call: TRBJ2-5
clone_size: -
v_call: TRBV10-2
d_call: TRBD2

cdr3_nt: TGTGCCAGCAGTTGGGGGGGAGGAGATGAGACCCAGTACTTC
cdr3_aa: CASSWGGGDETQYF
j_call: TRBJ2-5
clone_size: once
v_call: TRBV6-6
d_call: TRBD2

cdr3_nt: TGTGCCACCGGTCTGGCCGGCGTGGCGGGAGAGCAGTACTTC
cdr3_aa: CATGLAGVAGEQYF
j_call: TRBJ2-7
clone_size: -
v_call: TRBV15
d_call: -

cdr3_nt: TGTGCCAGTAGTATCCCAGGGGCGGTCACTGAAGCTTTCTTT
cdr3_aa: CASSIPGAVTEAFF
j_call: TRBJ1-1
clone_size: -
v_call: TRBV19
d_call: -

cdr3_nt: TGTGCCACCAGCAGAGATCGGGGACACCGCAATCAGCCCCAGCATTTT
cdr3_aa: CATSRDRGHRNQPQHF
j_call: TRBJ1-5
clone_size: -
v_call: TRBV15
d_call: -

cdr3_nt: TGTGCCAGCAGCCAAGATCAGGGGGCGCGCTCCGAGCAGTACTTC
cdr3_aa: CASSQDQGARSEQYF
j_call: TRBJ2-7
clone_size: -
v_call: TRBV4-2
d_call: TRBD1

cdr3_nt: TGTGCCAGCAGTTACCAGACTAGCGGGGAGACCCAGTACTTC
cdr3_aa: CASSYQTSGETQYF
j_call: TRBJ2-5
clone_size: -
v_call: TRBV6-5
d_call: TRBD2

cdr3_nt: TGCGCCAGCAGCAAACAGGGGATCCCCTACGAGCAGTACTTC
cdr3_aa: CASSKQGIPYEQYF
j_call: TRBJ2-7
clone_size: -
v_call: TRBV5-1
d_call: TRBD1

cdr3_nt: TGTGCCAGCAGCCCCGATGGGGCCTCAGAGACCCAGTACTTC
cdr3_aa: CASSPDGASETQYF
j_call: TRBJ2-5
clone_size: -
v_call: TRBV11-2
d_call: -

cdr3_nt: TGTGCCAGCTCACCAAGGGAGACCCAGTACTTC
cdr3_aa: CASSPRETQYF
j_call: TRBJ2-5
clone_size: -
v_call: TRBV18
d_call: -

cdr3_nt: TGTGCCAGCAGGGGTGGACAGTCCCACTATGGCTACACCTTC
cdr3_aa: CASRGGQSHYGYTF
j_call: TRBJ1-2
clone_size: few
v_call: TRBV28
d_call: -

cdr3_nt: TGCGCCAGCAGCTTAAAACAAAACACCGGGGAGCTGTTTTTT
cdr3_aa: CASSLKQNTGELFF
j_call: TRBJ2-2
clone_size: -
v_call: TRBV5-1
d_call: -

cdr3_nt: TGTGCCAGCAGCGTAGAGCAGTACAATGAGCAGTTCTTC
cdr3_aa: CASSVEQYNEQFF
j_call: TRBJ2-1
clone_size: -
v_call: TRBV9
d_call: -

cdr3_nt: TGTGCCAGCAGACCACAGGGGCTTCTTAACACTGAAGCTTTCTTT
cdr3_aa: CASRPQGLLNTEAFF
j_call: TRBJ1-1
clone_size: -
v_call: TRBV7-2
d_call: TRBD1

cdr3_nt: TGTGCCAGCAGCTTGGCCGGTCTAGCGGGGGGGGGAGATACGCAGTATTTT
cdr3_aa: CASSLAGLAGGGDTQYF
j_call: TRBJ2-3
clone_size: -
v_call: TRBV5-4
d_call: TRBD2

cdr3_nt: TGTGCCAGCAGCCAAGATTGGGGGGCTCAGAATTCACCCCTCCACTTT
cdr3_aa: CASSQDWGAQNSPLHF
j_call: TRBJ1-6
clone_size: -
v_call: TRBV4-2
d_call: -